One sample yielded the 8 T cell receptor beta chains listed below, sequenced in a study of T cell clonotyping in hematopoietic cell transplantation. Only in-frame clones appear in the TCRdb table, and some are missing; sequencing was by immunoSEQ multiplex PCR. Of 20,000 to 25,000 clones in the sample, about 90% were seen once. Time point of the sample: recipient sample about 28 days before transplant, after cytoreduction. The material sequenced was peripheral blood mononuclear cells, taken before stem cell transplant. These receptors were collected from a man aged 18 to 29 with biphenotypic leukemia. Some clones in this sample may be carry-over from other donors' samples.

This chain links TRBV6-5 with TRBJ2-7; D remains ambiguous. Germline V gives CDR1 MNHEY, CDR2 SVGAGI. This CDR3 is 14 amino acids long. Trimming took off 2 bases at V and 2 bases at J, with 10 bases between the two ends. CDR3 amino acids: CASSYDGGTYEQYF. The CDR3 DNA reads TGTGCCAGCAGTTACGATGGCGGCACCTACGAGCAGTACTTC.

The CDR3 sequence is CASSPSSGQFLYGYTF. For the CDR3, the DNA is TGTGCCAGCAGCCCCTCTTCGGGACAGTTTCTCTATGGCTACACCTTC. V usage is TRBV7-9 and J usage is TRBJ1-2; TRBD1 matches 7 bases. The CDR3 has 16 residues. CDR1 and CDR2 (germline): SEHNR, FQNEAQ (reference sequence). V lost 5 bases and J lost 4; bases outside the gene matches: 13.

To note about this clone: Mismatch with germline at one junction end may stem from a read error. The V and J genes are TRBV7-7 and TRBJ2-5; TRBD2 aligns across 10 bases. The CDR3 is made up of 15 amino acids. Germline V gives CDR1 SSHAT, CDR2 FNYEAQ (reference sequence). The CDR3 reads CASSSRTSGKETQYF. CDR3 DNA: TGTGCTAGCAGCTCTAGGACTAGCGGAAAAGAGACCCAGTACTTC.

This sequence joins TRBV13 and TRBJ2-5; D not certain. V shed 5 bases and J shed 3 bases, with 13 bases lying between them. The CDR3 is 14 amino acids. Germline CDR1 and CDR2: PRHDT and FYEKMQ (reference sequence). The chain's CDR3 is CASSPWDSEETQYF. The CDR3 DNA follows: TGTGCCAGCAGCCCTTGGGATTCAGAAGAGACCCAGTACTTC.

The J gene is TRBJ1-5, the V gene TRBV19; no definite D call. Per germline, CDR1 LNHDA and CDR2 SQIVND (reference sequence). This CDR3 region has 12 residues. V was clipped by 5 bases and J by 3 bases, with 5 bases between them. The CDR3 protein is CASSFDNQPQHF. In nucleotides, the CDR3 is TGTGCCAGTAGTTTCGACAATCAGCCCCAGCATTTT.

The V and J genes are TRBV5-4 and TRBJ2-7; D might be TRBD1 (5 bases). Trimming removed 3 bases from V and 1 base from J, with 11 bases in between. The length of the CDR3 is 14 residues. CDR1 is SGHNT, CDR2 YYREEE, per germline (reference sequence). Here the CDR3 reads CASSSLDTSYEQYF. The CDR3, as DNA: TGTGCCAGCAGCTCATTGGACACTTCCTACGAGCAGTACTTC.

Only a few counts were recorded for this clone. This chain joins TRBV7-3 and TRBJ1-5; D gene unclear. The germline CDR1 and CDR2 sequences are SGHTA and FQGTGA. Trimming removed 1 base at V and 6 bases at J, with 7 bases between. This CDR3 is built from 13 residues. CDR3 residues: CASSLSPGQPQHF. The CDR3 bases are TGTGCCAGCAGCTTAAGCCCCGGTCAGCCCCAGCATTTT.

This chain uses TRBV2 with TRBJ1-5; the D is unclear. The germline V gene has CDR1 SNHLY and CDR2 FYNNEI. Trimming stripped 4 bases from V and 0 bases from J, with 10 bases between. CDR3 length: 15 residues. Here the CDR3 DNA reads TGTGCCAGCAGTGCGGCCGATTATAGCAATCAGCCCCAGCATTTT. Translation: CASSAADYSNQPQHF.